This T cell receptor beta chain was recorded in a study of T-cell reconstitution after alpha-beta-depleted transplantation in children. This CDR3 region has 15 residues. The germline V gene has CDR1 SGHVS and CDR2 FQNEAQ. With 5 bases clipped from V and 5 bases from J, the junction kept 7 bases outside the gene matches. Researchers prepared the TCRbeta library using unique molecular identifiers, the study reports. TCRdb re-called the PCR reads with MiXCR, one entry per CDR3 protein. This sample has about 540,000 distinct CDR3 sequences, with 15% to 20% found just once. The V call is TRBV7-8, the J call TRBJ1-5; 9 bases map to TRBD1. The receptor's source is a human donor who donated a stem cell graft to a child with acute lymphoblastic leukemia. This material consisted of PBMCs from the stem cell graft donor, taken from the stem cell graft. The CDR3 coding sequence is TGTGCCAGCAGCCCCCCGGGACAGGGTTATCAGCCCCAGCATTTT. Protein: CASSPPGQGYQPQHF.